These 14 T cell receptor beta chains share one sample of origin, sequenced in a study of metastatic and nonmetastatic thyroid tumors. There were no patients who had received any treatment before thyroid surgery. MiXCR was used by TCRdb to re-call the PCR reads. The data hold just over 70,000 clones, with more than 15% observed a single time. The specimen was blood. Receptors were obtained from a female donor with papillary thyroid cancer or a benign thyroid nodule (not recorded which). Some clones in this sample may be carry-over from other donors' samples.

This clone was observed a few times. V gene TRBV6-1 combines with J gene TRBJ2-1, with unresolved D. Trimming removed 5 bases from V and 1 base from J, with 9 bases in between. Germline-derived CDR1 and CDR2 are MNHNS and SASEGT. The CDR3 has 14 amino acids. In DNA form, the CDR3 reads TGTGCCAGCAGTCAGATCGGATCCTACAATGAGCAGTTCTTC. Protein product: CASSQIGSYNEQFF.

This clone has at least ten counts. The chain employs TRBV28 and TRBJ1-5; 7 bases align to TRBD1. The CDR3 totals 16 residues. The V gene's germline CDR1 is MDHEN and CDR2 SYDVKM. After removal of 6 bases from V and 2 bases from J, the junction contained 10 bases not matched to a gene. As DNA, the CDR3 is TGTGCCAGCAGATGGTCCGGGACAGTCGGCAATCAGCCCCAGCATTTT. Amino acids: CASRWSGTVGNQPQHF.

In this sample, this clone turned up many times. This sequence joins TRBV20-1 and TRBJ2-6; possible D gene TRBD2, 6 bases. Trimming took 0 bases from V and 2 from J, leaving 11 bases between them. Germline V gives CDR1 DFQATT, CDR2 SNEGSKA (reference sequence). This CDR3 has 16 amino acids. The CDR3 nucleotides read TGCAGTGCTAGAGAGAACGGAGGGCCTGGGGCCAACGTCCTGACTTTC. It codes for CSARENGGPGANVLTF.

V gene TRBV15 combines with J gene TRBJ1-1, with D unclear. Germline V gene lookup returns CDR1 LNHNV and CDR2 YYDKDF (reference sequence). Trimming shortened V by 2 bases and J by 0 bases, and 10 bases separated the two germline ends. The CDR3 runs 15 residues. The CDR3 nucleotides read TGTGCCACCAGCAGATCACATGGAATGAACACTGAAGCTTTCTTT. Translation gives CATSRSHGMNTEAFF.

Ten or more counts support this clone. The chain employs TRBV2 and TRBJ2-7; 7 nucleotides agree with TRBD1. This CDR3 spans 14 amino acids. J lost 7 bases, V lost 4 bases, and 10 bases had no gene match. Germline loops: CDR1 SNHLY, CDR2 FYNNEI. The CDR3 nucleotides are TGTGCCAGCAGTGCCGGACAGGTCGTGGGGGAGCAGTACTTC. This sequence encodes CASSAGQVVGEQYF.

This clone was counted at least ten times. The V and J genes are TRBV11-2 and TRBJ2-7, with 7 bases identical to TRBD2. V trimming: 2 bases; J trimming: 2 bases; junction bases outside the gene matches: 3. CDR3 length: 14 amino acids. The germline V gene has CDR1 SGHAT and CDR2 FQNNGV. CDR3 loop: CASSLPGRAYEQYF. Written as DNA, the CDR3 is TGTGCCAGCAGCTTACCAGGGAGGGCCTACGAGCAGTACTTC.

This clone was seen ten or more times. This chain links TRBV7-9 with TRBJ1-1; 9 positions match TRBD1. V was clipped by 4 bases and J by 1 base; unmatched bases: 4. The germline V gene encodes CDR1 SEHNR and CDR2 FQNEAQ (reference sequence). This CDR3 contains 15 residues. The CDR3 DNA is TGTGCCAGCAGCTACAGGGGGCCCGGGAACACTGAAGCTTTCTTT. This sequence encodes CASSYRGPGNTEAFF.

A word on this clone: A junction end diverges from the germline sequence, so it may reflect a read error. The chain links TRBV24-1 to TRBJ1-2; 9 bases fit TRBD1. The germline CDR1 and CDR2 sequences are KGHDR and SFDVKD. This CDR3 comprises 17 residues. The CDR3 nucleotides read TGTGCCACCAGTGATTCCGGGCCGGGACAGGGTAACCATGGCTACACCTTC. This translates into CATSDSGPGQGNHGYTF.

At least ten counts were recorded for this clone. This sequence joins TRBV6-1 and TRBJ2-1; D could derive from TRBD1 or TRBD2 (6 bases each). CDR3 length: 15 residues. V was clipped by 6 bases and J by 9 bases, with 21 bases between them. Germline-derived CDR1 and CDR2 are MNHNS and SASEGT. The CDR3 region is CASRGALGEATEQFF. The CDR3 bases are TGTGCCAGCAGGGGGGCCCTGGGGGAGGCGACTGAGCAGTTCTTC.

On this clone: This may be a read error: a much more frequent sequence differs by one nucleotide. This rearrangement joins TRBV7-6 to TRBJ2-3; weak D call: TRBD2 (5 bases). Trimming stripped 6 bases from V and 8 bases from J, with 15 bases between. The CDR3 covers 13 residues. Germline CDR1 and CDR2: SGHVS and FNYEAQ. This CDR3 reads CASRRTAESTQYF. Written as DNA, the CDR3 is TGTGCCAGCAGGCGCACAGCGGAGAGTACGCAGTATTTT. Together with reference TRBV7-6 and TRBJ2-3, the CDR3 gives the full variable domain: GAGVSQSPRYKVTKRGQDVALRCDPISGHVSLYWYRQALGQGPEFLTYFNYEAQQDKSGLPNDRFSAERPEGSISTLTIQRTEQRDSAMYRCASRRTAESTQYFGPGTRLTVL.

Written as DNA, the CDR3 is TGTGCCAGCAGCTTAGCGGCGGGAGGGCGCACCGGGGAGCTGTTTTTT. Protein: CASSLAAGGRTGELFF. The rearrangement links TRBV7-3 to TRBJ2-2, with 9 bases fitting TRBD2. This CDR3 is built from 16 residues. CDR1 and CDR2 from the germline V gene are SGHTA and FQGTGA. V shed 2 bases and J 4 bases; nucleotides not matched to a gene: 5.

This clone showed up many times. The chain employs TRBV12-3 or TRBV12-4 and TRBJ1-4, with D maybe TRBD1 (5 bases). CDR3 length: 16 residues. Deletions cut 6 bases from V and 0 bases from J, with 14 bases between. This CDR3 is CASRRDTGATNEKLFF. The CDR3 nucleotides are TGTGCCAGCAGACGTGACACGGGGGCAACTAATGAAAAACTGTTTTTT.

The table lists this clone with a few counts. The rearrangement uses TRBV28 and TRBJ1-6, with D perhaps TRBD1 (6 bases). The CDR3 extends over 15 amino acids. V was trimmed by 4 bases and J by 9 bases, leaving 16 bases between them. Per the germline V gene, CDR1 is MDHEN and CDR2 is SYDVKM. The CDR3 DNA reads TGTGCCAGCAGTTCCCAGACAGGCCCCACTTCACCCCTCCACTTT. Its translation is CASSSQTGPTSPLHF. Based on the CDR3 plus reference TRBV28 and TRBJ1-6, the full variable domain is DVKVTQSSRYLVKRTGEKVFLECVQDMDHENMFWYRQDPGLGLRLIYFSYDVKMKEKGDIPEGYSVSREKKERFSLILESASTNQTSMYLCASSSQTGPTSPLHFGNGTRLTVT.

The chain recombines TRBV4-3 with TRBJ1-3; D remains unclear. Germline-derived CDR1 and CDR2 are LGHNA and YSLEER. Deletions cut 0 bases from V and 0 bases from J, with 9 bases between. The CDR3 has 16 residues. CDR3 DNA: TGCGCCAGCAGCCAAGACCCCACAGCCTCTGGAAACACCATATATTTT. Translating gives CASSQDPTASGNTIYF.